This TCR beta chain derives from a study of shared clonotypes between healthy human individuals. Naive-designated CD8 cells lacked CD45RO, were positively enriched for CCR7, and omitted terminally differentiated effector memory CD45RA+ cells. Clones were read by immunoSEQ multiplex PCR, and TCRdb kept only the in-frame ones, dropping some. The sample shows just over 2,000,000 clones, approximately 94% of them seen only once. Trimming pared 2 bases from V and 5 bases from J, leaving 13 bases between. The germline V gene has CDR1 SEHNR and CDR2 FQNEAQ (reference sequence). This CDR3 region has 14 residues.

Sequencing input: naive CD8+ T cells sorted from blood. This clonotype originated in a man aged 18 to 30 in good health. The chain uses TRBV7-9 and TRBJ2-7; the D gene is possibly TRBD2 (6 bases). The DNA of the CDR3 is TGTGCCAGCAGCTTAACGGGAGCCCCCCACGAGCAGTACTTC. This gives the protein CASSLTGAPHEQYF.